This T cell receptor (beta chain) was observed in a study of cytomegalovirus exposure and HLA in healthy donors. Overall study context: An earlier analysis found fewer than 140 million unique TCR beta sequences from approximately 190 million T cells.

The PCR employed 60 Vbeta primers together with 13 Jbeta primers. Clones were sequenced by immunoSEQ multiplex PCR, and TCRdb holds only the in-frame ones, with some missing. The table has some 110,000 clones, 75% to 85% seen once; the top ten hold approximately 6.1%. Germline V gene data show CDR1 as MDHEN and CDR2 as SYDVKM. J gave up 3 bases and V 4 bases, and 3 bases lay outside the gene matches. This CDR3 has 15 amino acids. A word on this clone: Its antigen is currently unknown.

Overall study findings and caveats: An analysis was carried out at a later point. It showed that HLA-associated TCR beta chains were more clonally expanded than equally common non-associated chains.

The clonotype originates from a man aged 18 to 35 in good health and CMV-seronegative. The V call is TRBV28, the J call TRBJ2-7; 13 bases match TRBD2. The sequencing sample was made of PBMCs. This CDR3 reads CASSSLAGGYYEQYF. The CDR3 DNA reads TGTGCCAGCAGTTCACTAGCGGGAGGGTACTACGAGCAGTACTTC. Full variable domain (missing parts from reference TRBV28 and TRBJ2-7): DVKVTQSSRYLVKRTGEKVFLECVQDMDHENMFWYRQDPGLGLRLIYFSYDVKMKEKGDIPEGYSVSREKKERFSLILESASTNQTSMYLCASSSLAGGYYEQYFGPGTRLTVT.